The rows below give T cell receptor beta chains drawn from one sample of a study of blood T cell repertoires in COVID-19. Assay used: immunoSEQ multiplex PCR; TCRdb lists only in-frame clones, some missing. The sample holds almost 70,000 clones, 79% seen once. Source material: peripheral blood. The receptors stem from a human donor in a cohort sampled during active COVID-19. The CDR3 runs from the conserved cysteine through the conserved F or W. The order of the fields is V gene, D gene, clone size, J gene, CDR3 protein, CDR3 DNA. The D gene is left open where the match is weak. Size tells how often a clone was seen (once, few, many) or the class of an expanded clone, and some rows leave it out.

TRBV5-1,TRBD1,-,TRBJ2-1,CASSSSGGYNEQFF,TGCGCCAGCAGCTCCTCAGGGGGTTACAATGAGCAGTTCTTC
TRBV3-1/TRBV3-2,-,-,TRBJ2-6,CASSQETGSGANVLTF,TGTGCCAGCAGCCAGGAGACAGGCTCTGGGGCCAACGTCCTGACTTTC
TRBV14,TRBD2,-,TRBJ2-1,CASSPGLAGVGEQFF,TGTGCCAGCAGCCCAGGACTAGCGGGAGTTGGAGAGCAGTTCTTC
TRBV5-1,-,once,TRBJ2-3,CASRTATSTDTQYF,TGCGCCAGCCGGACAGCCACTAGCACAGATACGCAGTATTTT
TRBV18,TRBD1,-,TRBJ2-1,CASSTGNEQFF,TGTGCCAGCTCGACAGGGAATGAGCAGTTCTTC
TRBV28,TRBD2,-,TRBJ2-1,CASSYPPAGGLSSYNEQFF,TGTGCCAGCAGTTACCCCCCAGCGGGAGGCTTGAGCTCCTACAATGAGCAGTTCTTC
TRBV11-2,-,-,TRBJ1-5,CASSLDSRRATQPQHF,TGTGCCAGCAGCTTAGATTCGCGGCGAGCTACTCAGCCCCAGCATTTT
TRBV2,TRBD2,-,TRBJ2-3,CASSILAGTDTQYF,TGTGCCAGCAGTATACTAGCGGGCACAGATACGCAGTATTTT
TRBV28,-,-,TRBJ2-3,CASTQGALASTDTQYF,TGTGCCAGCACCCAAGGGGCGTTAGCTAGCACAGATACGCAGTATTTT
TRBV28,TRBD2,-,TRBJ2-1,CASRDRGGGSYNEQFF,TGTGCCAGCAGAGATCGGGGCGGGGGCTCCTACAATGAGCAGTTCTTC
TRBV19,-,-,TRBJ1-2,CATSPLGRVAYGYTF,TGTGCCACCTCCCCCCTTGGCAGGGTGGCGTATGGCTACACCTTC
TRBV5-1,TRBD2,-,TRBJ2-1,CASSLLAGYNEQFF,TGCGCCAGCAGCTTGTTAGCGGGGTACAATGAGCAGTTCTTC
TRBV7-2,TRBD2,-,TRBJ2-7,CASSSSGRAGYEQYF,TGTGCCAGCAGCTCCAGCGGGAGGGCCGGCTACGAGCAGTACTTC
TRBV11-2,TRBD2,-,TRBJ2-1,CASSLSSGMFAEQFF,TGTGCCAGCAGCTTATCTAGCGGGATGTTCGCTGAGCAGTTCTTC
TRBV27,TRBD1,-,TRBJ1-1,CASSFLLTGVNTEAFF,TGTGCCAGCAGTTTCCTCCTAACAGGGGTGAACACTGAAGCTTTCTTT
TRBV21-1,-,-,TRBJ1-5,CASKQDVKGNQPQHF,TGTGCCAGCAAACAGGATGTGAAAGGCAATCAGCCCCAGCATTTT
TRBV7-6,TRBD2,-,TRBJ2-1,CASSLGLAGVNEQFF,TGTGCCAGCAGCTTAGGACTAGCGGGGGTCAATGAGCAGTTCTTC
TRBV5-1,TRBD2,-,TRBJ2-3,CASSFGLAGPDTQYF,TGCGCCAGCAGCTTCGGACTAGCGGGACCAGATACGCAGTATTTT
TRBV14,-,-,TRBJ1-6,CASSERTNSPLHF,TGTGCCAGCAGCGAAAGAACAAACTCACCCCTCCACTTT
TRBV6-5,-,-,TRBJ1-1,CASSPTDRNTEAFF,TGTGCCAGCAGTCCGACGGACAGGAACACTGAAGCTTTCTTT
TRBV6-4,-,-,TRBJ2-1,CASSDRSYNEQFF,TGTGCCAGCAGTGACCGGTCCTACAATGAGCAGTTCTTC
TRBV14,-,-,TRBJ1-4,CASSQSSVLFF,TGTGCCAGCAGCCAATCCTCAGTGCTGTTTTTT
TRBV5-8,-,-,TRBJ1-1,CASSFGGSLNTEAFF,TGTGCCAGCAGCTTCGGGGGGAGCTTGAACACTGAAGCTTTCTTT
TRBV7-9,TRBD1,-,TRBJ2-2,CASRNRQGTTGELFF,TGTGCCAGCAGGAACCGACAGGGAACCACCGGGGAGCTGTTTTTT
TRBV9,TRBD2,-,TRBJ2-1,CASSVDLWEGRVNEQFF,TGTGCCAGCAGCGTAGATCTGTGGGAGGGCCGGGTCAATGAGCAGTTCTTC
TRBV7-9,TRBD2,-,TRBJ2-1,CASSLDVGLAVREQFF,TGTGCCAGCAGCCTAGATGTTGGACTAGCGGTTCGTGAGCAGTTCTTC
TRBV28,-,once,TRBJ2-3,CASSGDSVTDTQYF,TGTGCCAGCAGTGGAGATAGCGTTACAGATACGCAGTATTTT
TRBV7-2,TRBD1,-,TRBJ1-2,CASSLPTGDGYTF,TGTGCCAGCAGCTTACCTACAGGGGATGGCTACACCTTC
TRBV21-1,-,once,TRBJ1-6,CAGSHQTGTYNSPLHF,TGTGCCGGCTCCCACCAAACAGGGACCTATAATTCACCCCTCCACTTT
TRBV7-9,-,-,TRBJ1-2,CASRIGEDYGYTF,TGTGCCAGCAGAATAGGGGAGGACTATGGCTACACCTTC
TRBV19,TRBD2,-,TRBJ2-2,CASSISSGRRAGTRATGELFF,TGTGCCAGTAGTATATCGTCGGGAAGGAGGGCCGGGACTAGGGCCACCGGGGAGCTGTTTTTT
TRBV18,-,-,TRBJ2-7,CASSPATGSFVGQYF,TGTGCCAGCTCACCAGCAACAGGATCGTTCGTTGGGCAGTACTTC
TRBV19,TRBD2,-,TRBJ2-1,CASSIEGPSGRVTLYNEQFF,TGTGCCAGTAGTATAGAGGGTCCCAGCGGGAGGGTCACGTTGTACAATGAGCAGTTCTTC
TRBV6-5,-,-,TRBJ2-7,CASSYSRAYEQYF,TGTGCCAGCAGTTACTCACGGGCCTACGAGCAGTACTTC
TRBV29-1,TRBD1,-,TRBJ2-5,CSVGQGGLETQYF,TGCAGCGTTGGACAGGGGGGGTTAGAGACCCAGTACTTC
TRBV19,-,-,TRBJ2-5,CASSIRIRGETQYF,TGTGCCAGTAGTATTAGGATCCGCGGAGAGACCCAGTACTTC
TRBV30,TRBD1,-,TRBJ1-2,CAWSSAGSWDRVTNYGYTF,TGTGCCTGGAGTAGTGCGGGATCGTGGGACAGGGTAACGAACTATGGCTACACCTTC
TRBV5-1,-,-,TRBJ2-5,CASSLSGTQYF,TGCGCCAGCAGCTTGTCGGGGACCCAGTACTTC
TRBV5-6,-,-,TRBJ1-1,CASSLYTEAFF,TGTGCCAGCAGCCTATACACTGAAGCTTTCTTT
TRBV27,-,few,TRBJ1-4,CASGRVEKLFF,TGTGCCAGCGGTCGAGTGGAAAAACTGTTTTTT
TRBV11-2,TRBD1,once,TRBJ2-4,CASSFGQVEGNIQYF,TGTGCCAGCAGCTTTGGACAGGTGGAAGGGAACATTCAGTACTTC
TRBV10-3,-,-,TRBJ2-1,CAISAQTKQGDEQFF,TGTGCCATCAGTGCCCAAACAAAACAGGGAGATGAGCAGTTCTTC
TRBV5-4,-,-,TRBJ2-3,CASSLVGVGTDTQYF,TGTGCCAGCAGCCTAGTAGGGGTTGGCACAGATACGCAGTATTTT
TRBV3-1/TRBV3-2,-,-,TRBJ2-7,CASSQDGGDYEQYF,TGTGCCAGCAGCCAAGATGGCGGAGACTACGAGCAGTACTTC
TRBV28,TRBD1,-,TRBJ2-7,CASSWGQDGYEQYF,TGTGCCAGCAGTTGGGGACAGGATGGGTACGAGCAGTACTTC